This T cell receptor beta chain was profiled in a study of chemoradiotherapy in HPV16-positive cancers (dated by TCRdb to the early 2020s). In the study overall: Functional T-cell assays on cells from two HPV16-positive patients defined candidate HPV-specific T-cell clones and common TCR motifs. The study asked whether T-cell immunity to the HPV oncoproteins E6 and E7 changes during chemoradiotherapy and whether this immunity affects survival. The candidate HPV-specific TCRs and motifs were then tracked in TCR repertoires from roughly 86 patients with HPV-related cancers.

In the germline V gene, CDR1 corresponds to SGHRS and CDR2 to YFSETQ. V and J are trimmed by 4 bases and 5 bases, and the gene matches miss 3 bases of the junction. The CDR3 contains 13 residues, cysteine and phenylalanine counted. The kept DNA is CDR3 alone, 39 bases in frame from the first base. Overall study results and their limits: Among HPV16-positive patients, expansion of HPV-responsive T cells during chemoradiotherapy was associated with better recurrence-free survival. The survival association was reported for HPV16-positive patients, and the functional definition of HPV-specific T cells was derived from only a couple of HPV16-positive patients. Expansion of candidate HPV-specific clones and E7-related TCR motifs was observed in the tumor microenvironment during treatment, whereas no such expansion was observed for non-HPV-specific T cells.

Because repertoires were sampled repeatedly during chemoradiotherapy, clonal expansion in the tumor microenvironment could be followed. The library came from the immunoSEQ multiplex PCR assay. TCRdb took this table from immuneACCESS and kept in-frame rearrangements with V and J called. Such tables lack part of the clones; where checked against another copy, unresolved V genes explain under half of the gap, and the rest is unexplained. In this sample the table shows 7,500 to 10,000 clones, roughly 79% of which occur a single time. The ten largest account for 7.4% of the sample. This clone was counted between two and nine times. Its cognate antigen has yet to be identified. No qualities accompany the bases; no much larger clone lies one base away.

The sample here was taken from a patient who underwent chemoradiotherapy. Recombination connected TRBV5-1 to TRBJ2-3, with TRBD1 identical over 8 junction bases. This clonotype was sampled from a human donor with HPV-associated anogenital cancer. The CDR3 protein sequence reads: CASSDTGGDTQYF. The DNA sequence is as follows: TGCGCCAGCAGCGACACAGGGGGAGATACGCAGTATTTT.